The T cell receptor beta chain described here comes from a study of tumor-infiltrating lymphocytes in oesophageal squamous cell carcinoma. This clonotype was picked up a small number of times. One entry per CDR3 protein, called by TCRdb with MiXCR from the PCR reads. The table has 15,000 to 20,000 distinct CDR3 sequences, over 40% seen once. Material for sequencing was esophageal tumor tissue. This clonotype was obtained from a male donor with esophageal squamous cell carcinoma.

CDR3 sequence: CASSLRPSGRMRQETQYF. In nucleotides, the CDR3 is TGTGCCAGCAGCTTAAGGCCTAGCGGGAGAATGAGGCAAGAGACCCAGTACTTC. The chain carries TRBV7-2 and TRBJ2-5; TRBD2 agrees at 10 bases. Germline loops: CDR1 SGHTA, CDR2 FQGNSA. The CDR3 contains 18 residues. V lost 2 bases, J lost 2 bases, and 11 bases stayed unmatched.